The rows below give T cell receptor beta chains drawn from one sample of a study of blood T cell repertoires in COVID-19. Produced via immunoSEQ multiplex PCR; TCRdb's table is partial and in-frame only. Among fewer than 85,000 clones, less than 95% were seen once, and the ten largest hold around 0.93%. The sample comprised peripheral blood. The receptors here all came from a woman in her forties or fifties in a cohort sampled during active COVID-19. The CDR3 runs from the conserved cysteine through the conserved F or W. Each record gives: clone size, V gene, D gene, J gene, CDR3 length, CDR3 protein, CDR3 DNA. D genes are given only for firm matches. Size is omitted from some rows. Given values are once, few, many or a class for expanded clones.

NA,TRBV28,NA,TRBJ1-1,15,CASSLPLGLNTEAFF,TGTGCCAGCAGTCTCCCCCTGGGGCTGAACACTGAAGCTTTCTTT
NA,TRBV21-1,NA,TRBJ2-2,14,CASSDDRDCGELFF,TGTGCCAGCAGCGATGACAGGGATTGCGGGGAGCTGTTTTTT
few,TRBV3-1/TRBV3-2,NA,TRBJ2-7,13,CASSRDSSYEQYF,TGTGCCAGCAGCAGAGACAGCTCCTACGAGCAGTACTTC
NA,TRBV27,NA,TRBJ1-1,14,CASGLTGRSTEAFF,TGTGCCAGCGGGTTGACAGGAAGGTCCACTGAAGCTTTCTTT
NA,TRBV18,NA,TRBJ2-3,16,CASSPQGPGDTDTQYF,TGTGCCAGCTCACCACAGGGGCCGGGCGACACAGATACGCAGTATTTT
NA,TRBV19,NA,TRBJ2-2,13,CASSIVEGRELFF,TGTGCCAGTAGTATAGTGGAGGGCCGGGAGCTGTTTTTT
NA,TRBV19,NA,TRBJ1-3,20,CASSIEGLSGTDNSGNTIYF,TGTGCCAGTAGTATAGAAGGCCTTAGCGGGACGGATAACTCTGGAAACACCATATATTTT
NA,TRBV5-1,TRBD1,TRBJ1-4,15,CASSLGGQGTEKLFF,TGCGCCAGCAGCCTGGGGGGACAGGGAACGGAAAAACTGTTTTTT
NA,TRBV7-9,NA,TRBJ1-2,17,CASSLTGQGDPNYGYTF,TGTGCCAGCAGCTTAACGGGACAAGGGGATCCTAACTATGGCTACACCTTC
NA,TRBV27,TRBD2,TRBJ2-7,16,CASSLLAGPRYGEQYF,TGTGCCAGCAGTTTACTAGCGGGACCCAGATACGGCGAGCAGTACTTC
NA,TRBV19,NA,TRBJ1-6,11,CASVPPSPLHF,TGTGCCTCCGTCCCCCCTTCACCCCTCCACTTT
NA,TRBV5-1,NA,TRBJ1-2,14,CASSPSYEASSYTF,TGCGCCAGCAGCCCGTCATATGAGGCCTCCAGCTACACCTTC
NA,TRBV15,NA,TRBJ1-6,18,CATSRDPPTGTWDSPLHF,TGTGCCACCAGCAGAGATCCCCCGACCGGGACATGGGATTCACCCCTCCACTTT
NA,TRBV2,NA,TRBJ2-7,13,CASSDRGAYEQYF,TGTGCCAGCAGTGACAGGGGCGCCTACGAGCAGTACTTC
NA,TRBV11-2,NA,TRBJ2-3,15,CASRLGPGSTDTQYF,TGTGCCAGCAGGCTGGGGCCCGGGAGCACAGATACGCAGTATTTT
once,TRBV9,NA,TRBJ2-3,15,CASSTRGAREDTQYF,TGTGCCAGCAGCACCCGGGGAGCCCGGGAGGATACGCAGTATTTT
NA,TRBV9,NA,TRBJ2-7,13,CASSVGGGGEQYF,TGTGCCAGCAGCGTAGGTGGTGGCGGGGAGCAGTACTTC
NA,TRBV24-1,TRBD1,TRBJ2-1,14,CATSDSTGGNEQFF,TGTGCCACCAGTGATTCAACAGGGGGCAATGAGCAGTTCTTC
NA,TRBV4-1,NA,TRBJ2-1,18,CASSQVDMGLGSYNEQFF,TGCGCCAGCAGCCAAGTTGATATGGGGCTGGGGTCCTACAATGAGCAGTTCTTC
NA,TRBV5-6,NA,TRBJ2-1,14,CASSFPGPHNEQFF,TGTGCCAGCAGCTTTCCAGGGCCGCACAATGAGCAGTTCTTC
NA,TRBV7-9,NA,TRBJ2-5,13,CASSTKQQETQYF,TGTGCCAGCTCCACTAAACAGCAAGAGACCCAGTACTTC
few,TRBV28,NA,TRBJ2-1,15,CASSYPGGQRGEQFF,TGTGCCAGCAGTTACCCCGGAGGGCAAAGGGGTGAGCAGTTCTTC
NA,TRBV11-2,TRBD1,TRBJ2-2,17,CASTQLTGGFVTGELFF,TGTGCCAGCACCCAATTGACAGGGGGCTTTGTCACCGGGGAGCTGTTTTTT
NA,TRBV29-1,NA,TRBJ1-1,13,CSVGHDENTEAFF,TGCAGCGTTGGACACGACGAGAACACTGAAGCTTTCTTT
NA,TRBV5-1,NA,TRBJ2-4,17,CASSAYVLQGYKNIQYF,TGCGCCAGCAGCGCCTATGTCCTACAGGGCTACAAAAACATTCAGTACTTC
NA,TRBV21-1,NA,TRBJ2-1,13,CASTSGVRNEQFF,TGTGCCAGCACCTCTGGAGTGAGGAATGAGCAGTTCTTC
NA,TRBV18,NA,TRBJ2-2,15,CASSTLQGLAGELFF,TGTGCCAGCTCAACACTCCAGGGGCTGGCCGGGGAGCTGTTTTTT
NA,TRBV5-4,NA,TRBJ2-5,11,CASSLQETQYF,TGTGCCAGCAGCCTACAAGAGACCCAGTACTTC
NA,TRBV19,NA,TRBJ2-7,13,CASSIERDYEQYF,TGTGCCAGTAGTATAGAACGGGACTACGAGCAGTACTTC
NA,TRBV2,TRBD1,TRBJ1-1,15,CASRAGTGRNTEAFF,TGTGCCAGCAGAGCCGGGACAGGGAGGAACACTGAAGCTTTCTTT
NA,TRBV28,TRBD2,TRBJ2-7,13,CASRPTSGSEQYF,TGTGCCAGCAGACCGACTAGCGGGAGCGAGCAGTACTTC
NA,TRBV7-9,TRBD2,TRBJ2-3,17,CASSSLGGRGPTDTQYF,TGTGCCAGCAGCTCTCTTGGCGGGAGGGGGCCCACAGATACGCAGTATTTT
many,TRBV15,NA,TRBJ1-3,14,CATSTSISGNTIYF,TGTGCCACCAGCACCAGTATCTCTGGAAACACCATATATTTT
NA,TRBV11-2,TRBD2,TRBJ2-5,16,CASSRRLAGGPETQYF,TGTGCCAGCAGCAGACGACTAGCGGGAGGACCAGAGACCCAGTACTTC
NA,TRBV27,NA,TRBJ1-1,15,CASSLSGSLNTEAFF,TGTGCCAGCAGTTTATCGGGCAGTCTGAACACTGAAGCTTTCTTT
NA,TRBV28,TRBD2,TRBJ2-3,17,CASSGLLAGGREDTQYF,TGTGCCAGCAGTGGCTTGCTAGCGGGAGGTAGGGAAGATACGCAGTATTTT
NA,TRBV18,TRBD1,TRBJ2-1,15,CASSQQGAGYNEQFF,TGTGCCAGCTCACAACAGGGGGCGGGCTACAATGAGCAGTTCTTC
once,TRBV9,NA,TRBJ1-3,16,CASSVDPTNSGNTIYF,TGTGCCAGCAGCGTAGATCCGACAAACTCTGGAAACACCATATATTTT
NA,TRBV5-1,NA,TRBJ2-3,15,CASSLGRGGGDTQYF,TGCGCCAGCAGCTTGGGCCGGGGAGGAGGGGATACGCAGTATTTT
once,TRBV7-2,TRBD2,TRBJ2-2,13,CATSGTFTGELFF,TGTGCAACTAGCGGGACCTTCACCGGGGAGCTATTTTTT
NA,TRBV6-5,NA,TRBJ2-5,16,CASSYSAIQGGRTQYF,TGTGCCAGCAGTTACTCCGCGATCCAGGGGGGACGGACCCAGTACTTC